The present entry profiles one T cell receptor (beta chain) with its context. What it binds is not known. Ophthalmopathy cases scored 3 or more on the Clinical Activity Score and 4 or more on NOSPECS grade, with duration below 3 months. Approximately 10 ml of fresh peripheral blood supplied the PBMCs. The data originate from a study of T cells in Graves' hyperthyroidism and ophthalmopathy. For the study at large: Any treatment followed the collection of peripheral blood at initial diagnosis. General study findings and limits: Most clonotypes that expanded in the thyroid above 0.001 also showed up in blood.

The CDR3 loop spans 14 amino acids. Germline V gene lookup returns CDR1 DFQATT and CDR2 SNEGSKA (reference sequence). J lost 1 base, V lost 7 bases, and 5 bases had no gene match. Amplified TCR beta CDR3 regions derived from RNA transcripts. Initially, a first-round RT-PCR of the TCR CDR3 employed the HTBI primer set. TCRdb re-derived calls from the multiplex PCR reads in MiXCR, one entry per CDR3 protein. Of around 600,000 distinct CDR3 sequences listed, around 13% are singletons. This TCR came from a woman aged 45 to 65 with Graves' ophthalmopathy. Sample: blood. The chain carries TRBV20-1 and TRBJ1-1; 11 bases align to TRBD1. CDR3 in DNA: TGCAGTGGGACAGGGGGCGGATCGAACACTGAAGCTTTCTTT. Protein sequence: CSGTGGGSNTEAFF.